What follows describes a single TCR beta chain. The target antigen is unknown. Use of 60 Vbeta and 13 Jbeta primers characterized the PCR. Sequenced by immunoSEQ multiplex PCR; TCRdb stores in-frame clones only, minus some. The data contain some 140,000 clones, 70% to 80% of them seen just once; the ten biggest clones take up over 3%. Trimming at V came to 4 bases and at J to 7 bases, leaving 4 bases not matched to a gene. This CDR3 is built from 13 residues. Germline CDR1 MNHEY, CDR2 SVGAGI. This entry comes from a study of cytomegalovirus exposure and HLA in healthy donors. The study, taken as a whole, reports: Across HLA loci, a later analysis found differing TCR association rates, with DRB1 most and HLA-C fewest.

The specimen sequenced was PBMCs. The origin of this receptor is a female donor in good health and CMV-seronegative. The V call is TRBV6-5, the J call TRBJ1-1; TRBD1 aligns across 9 bases. The CDR3 protein is CASSSDRGDEAFF. DNA for the CDR3: TGTGCCAGCAGTTCGGACAGGGGTGATGAAGCTTTCTTT.